Here is one TCR beta chain with its context. CDR3 size: 13 residues. Trimming removed 5 bases from V and 4 bases from J, with 11 bases in between. Germline V lookup: CDR1 SGHTA, CDR2 FQGTGA. The data are from a study of blood T cell repertoires in COVID-19. Study overall: The United States, Italy and Spain supplied acute and convalescent COVID-19 samples.

Original handling: Researchers report that nucleated cell counts were estimated from reference gene primer amplification. The table came from immunoSEQ multiplex PCR; TCRdb's copy has only in-frame clones and leaves some out. V, J and clone size derive from that table, while D and trimming were established from the DNA sequence. This sample has 100,000 or so clones, with more than 85% found just once. This TCR derives from a human donor with active COVID-19. The donor label of this sample is uncertain. Sequences were obtained from peripheral blood. V gene TRBV7-3 combines with J gene TRBJ1-1; D gene unclear. The CDR3 protein is CASSALLGTEAFF. The CDR3 DNA sequence: TGTGCCAGCAGCGCCCTACTAGGCACTGAAGCTTTCTTT. Full variable domain (remainder filled in from reference TRBV7-3 and TRBJ1-1): GAGVSQTPSNKVTEKGKYVELRCDPISGHTALYWYRQSLGQGPEFLIYFQGTGAADDSGLPNDRFFAVRPEGSVSTLKIQRTERGDSAVYLCASSALLGTEAFFGQGTRLTVV.